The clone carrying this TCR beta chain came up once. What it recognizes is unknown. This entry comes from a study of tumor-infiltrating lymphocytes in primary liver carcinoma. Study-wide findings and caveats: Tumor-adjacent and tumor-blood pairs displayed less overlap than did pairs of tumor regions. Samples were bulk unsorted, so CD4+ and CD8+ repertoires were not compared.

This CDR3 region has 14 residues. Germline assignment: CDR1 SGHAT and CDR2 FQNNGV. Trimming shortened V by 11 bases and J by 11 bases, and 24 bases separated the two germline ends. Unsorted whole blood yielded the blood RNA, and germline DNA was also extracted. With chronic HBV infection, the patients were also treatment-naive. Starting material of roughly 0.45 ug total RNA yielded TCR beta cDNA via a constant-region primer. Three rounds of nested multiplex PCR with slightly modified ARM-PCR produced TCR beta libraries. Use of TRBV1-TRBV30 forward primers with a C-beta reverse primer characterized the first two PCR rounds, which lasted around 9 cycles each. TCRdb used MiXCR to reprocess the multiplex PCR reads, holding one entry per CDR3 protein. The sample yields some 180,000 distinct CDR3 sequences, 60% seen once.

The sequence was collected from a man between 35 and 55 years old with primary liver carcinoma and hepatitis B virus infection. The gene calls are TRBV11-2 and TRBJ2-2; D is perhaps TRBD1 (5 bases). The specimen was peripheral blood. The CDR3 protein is CAVYRIQNTRELFF. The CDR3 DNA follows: TGTGCCGTCTACAGGATACAGAACACCAGAGAGCTGTTTTTT.